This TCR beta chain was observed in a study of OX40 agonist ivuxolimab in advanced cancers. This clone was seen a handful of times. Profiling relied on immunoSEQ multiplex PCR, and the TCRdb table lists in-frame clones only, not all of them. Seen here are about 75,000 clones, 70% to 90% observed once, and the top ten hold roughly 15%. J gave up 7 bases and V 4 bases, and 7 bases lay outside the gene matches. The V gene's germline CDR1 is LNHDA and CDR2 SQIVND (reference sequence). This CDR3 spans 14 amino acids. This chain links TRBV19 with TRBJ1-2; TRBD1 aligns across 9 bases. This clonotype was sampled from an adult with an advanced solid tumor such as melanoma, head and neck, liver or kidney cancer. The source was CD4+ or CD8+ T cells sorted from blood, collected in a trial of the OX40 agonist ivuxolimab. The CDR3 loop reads CASSTGTGWAGYTF. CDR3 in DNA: TGTGCCAGTAGTACCGGGACAGGGTGGGCTGGCTACACCTTC.